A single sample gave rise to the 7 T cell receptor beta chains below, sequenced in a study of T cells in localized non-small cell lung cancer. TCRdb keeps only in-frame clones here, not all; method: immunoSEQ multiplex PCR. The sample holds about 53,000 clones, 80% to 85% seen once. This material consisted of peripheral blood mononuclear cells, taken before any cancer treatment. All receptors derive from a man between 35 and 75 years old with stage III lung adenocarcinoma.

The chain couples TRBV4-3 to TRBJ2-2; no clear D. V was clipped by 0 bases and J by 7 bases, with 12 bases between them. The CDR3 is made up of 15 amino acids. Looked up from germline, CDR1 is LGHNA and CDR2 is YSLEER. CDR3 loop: CASSQDANRRGELFF. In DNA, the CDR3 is TGCGCCAGCAGCCAAGATGCCAACCGCCGCGGGGAGCTGTTTTTT.

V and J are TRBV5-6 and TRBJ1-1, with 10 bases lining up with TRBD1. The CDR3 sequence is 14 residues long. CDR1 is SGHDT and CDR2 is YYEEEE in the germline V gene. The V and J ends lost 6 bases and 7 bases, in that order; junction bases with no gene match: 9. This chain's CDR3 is CASTTTGGFDEAFF. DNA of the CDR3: TGTGCCAGCACTACGACAGGGGGCTTTGATGAAGCTTTCTTT.

The chain's CDR3 is CASSRTGLGYTF. The CDR3 DNA reads as TGTGCCAGCAGTCGGACAGGGCTAGGCTACACCTTC. The rearrangement joins TRBV28 to TRBJ1-2, with 8 positions matching TRBD1. The CDR3 runs to 12 residues. The ends lost 5 bases at V and 8 bases at J; junction bases unmatched: 4. CDR1 and CDR2 (germline): MDHEN, SYDVKM.

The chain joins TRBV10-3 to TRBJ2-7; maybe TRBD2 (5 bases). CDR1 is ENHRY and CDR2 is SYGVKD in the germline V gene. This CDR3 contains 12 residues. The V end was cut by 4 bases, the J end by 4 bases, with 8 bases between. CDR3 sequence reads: CAISAGRYEQYF. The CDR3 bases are TGTGCCATCAGTGCGGGGAGATACGAGCAGTACTTC.

The DNA of the CDR3 is TGCGCCAGCAGCCGGGGACCTAGCGGGGGGAAATACGAGCAGTACTTC. Protein product: CASSRGPSGGKYEQYF. The genes are TRBV4-1 and TRBJ2-7; 11 bases align to TRBD2. V was clipped by 4 bases and J by 4 bases; unmatched bases: 9. From germline, CDR1 is MGHRA and CDR2 YSYEKL. The CDR3 is 16 residues long.

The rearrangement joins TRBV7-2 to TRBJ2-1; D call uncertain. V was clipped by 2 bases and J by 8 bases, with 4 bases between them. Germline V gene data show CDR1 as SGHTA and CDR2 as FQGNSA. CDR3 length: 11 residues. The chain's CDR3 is CASSLFDEQFF. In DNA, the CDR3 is TGTGCCAGCAGCTTATTCGATGAGCAGTTCTTC. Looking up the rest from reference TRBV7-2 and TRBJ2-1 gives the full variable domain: GAGVSQSPSNKVTEKGKDVELRCDPISGHTALYWYRQSLGQGLEFLIYFQGNSAPDKSGLPSDRFSAERTGGSVSTLTIQRTQQEDSAVYLCASSLFDEQFFGPGTRLTVL.

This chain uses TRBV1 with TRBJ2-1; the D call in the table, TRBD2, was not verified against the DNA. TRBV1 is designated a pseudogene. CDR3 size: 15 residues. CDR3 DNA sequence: TGCACCAGCAGCCACTATGGGAGATCCTACAATGAGCAGTTCTTC. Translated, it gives CTSSHYGRSYNEQFF.